What follows is one TCR beta chain and its context. These data originate in a study of blood T cell repertoires in COVID-19. Overall study context: COVID-19 samples from acute and convalescent phases originated in the United States, Italy and Spain.

This CDR3 contains 15 residues. Germline CDR1 and CDR2: SGDLS and YYNGEE. Deletions cut 0 bases from V and 6 bases from J, with 13 bases between. Libraries were prepared by immunoSEQ multiplex PCR; TCRdb keeps only in-frame clonotypes and omits some of them. Seen here are fewer than 110,000 clones, roughly 90% observed once, and the top ten hold approximately 3.5%. The TCR originated in a woman in her fifties or sixties with acute or convalescent COVID-19. The genes are TRBV9 and TRBJ2-1; possible D gene TRBD1, 6 bases. Sequenced input: peripheral blood. This chain's CDR3 is CASSVDATGFNEQFF. In DNA form, the CDR3 reads TGTGCCAGCAGCGTAGATGCTACAGGGTTCAATGAGCAGTTCTTC.